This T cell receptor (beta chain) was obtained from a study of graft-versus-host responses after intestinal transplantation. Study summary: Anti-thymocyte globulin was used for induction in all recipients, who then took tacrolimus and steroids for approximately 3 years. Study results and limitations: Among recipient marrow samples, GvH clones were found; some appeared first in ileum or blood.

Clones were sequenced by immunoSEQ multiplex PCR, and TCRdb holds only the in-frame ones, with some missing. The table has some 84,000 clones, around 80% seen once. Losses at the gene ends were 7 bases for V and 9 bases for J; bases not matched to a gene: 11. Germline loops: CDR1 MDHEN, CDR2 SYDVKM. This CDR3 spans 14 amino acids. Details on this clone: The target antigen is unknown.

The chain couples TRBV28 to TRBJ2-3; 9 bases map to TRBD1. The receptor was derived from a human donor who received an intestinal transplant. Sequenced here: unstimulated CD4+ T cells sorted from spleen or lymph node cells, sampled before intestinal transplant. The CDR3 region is CASTTGGSSATQYF. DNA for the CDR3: TGTGCCAGCACGACAGGGGGAAGTAGCGCAACGCAGTATTTT.